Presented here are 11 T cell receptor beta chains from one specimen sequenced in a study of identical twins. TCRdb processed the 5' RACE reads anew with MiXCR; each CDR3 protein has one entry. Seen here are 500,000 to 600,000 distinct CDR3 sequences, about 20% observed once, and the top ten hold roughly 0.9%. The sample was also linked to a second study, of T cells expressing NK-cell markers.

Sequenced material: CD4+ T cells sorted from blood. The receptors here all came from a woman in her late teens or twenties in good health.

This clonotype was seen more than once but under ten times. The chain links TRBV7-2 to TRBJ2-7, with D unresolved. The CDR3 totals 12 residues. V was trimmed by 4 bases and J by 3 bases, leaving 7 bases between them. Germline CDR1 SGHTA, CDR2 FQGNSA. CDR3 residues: CASSSTRYEQYF. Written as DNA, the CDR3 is TGTGCCAGCAGCTCTACCCGCTACGAGCAGTACTTC.

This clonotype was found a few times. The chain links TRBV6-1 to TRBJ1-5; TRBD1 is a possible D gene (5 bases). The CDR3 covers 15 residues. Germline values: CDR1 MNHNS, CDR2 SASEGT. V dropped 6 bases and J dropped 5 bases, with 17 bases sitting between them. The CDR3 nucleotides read TGTGCCAGCAGGGCCGCGGGGACGGTCGATCAGCCCCAGCATTTT. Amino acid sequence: CASRAAGTVDQPQHF.

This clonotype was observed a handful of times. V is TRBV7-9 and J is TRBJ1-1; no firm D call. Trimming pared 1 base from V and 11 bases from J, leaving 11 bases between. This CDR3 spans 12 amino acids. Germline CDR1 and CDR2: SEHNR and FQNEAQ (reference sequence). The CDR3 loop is CASSLVGQMAFF. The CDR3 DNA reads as TGTGCCAGCAGCTTAGTGGGCCAGATGGCTTTCTTT. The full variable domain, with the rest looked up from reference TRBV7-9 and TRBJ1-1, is DTGVSQNPRHKITKRGQNVTFRCDPISEHNRLYWYRQTLGQGPEFLTYFQNEAQLEKSRLLSDRFSAERPKGSFSTLEIQRTEQGDSAMYLCASSLVGQMAFFGQGTRLTVV.

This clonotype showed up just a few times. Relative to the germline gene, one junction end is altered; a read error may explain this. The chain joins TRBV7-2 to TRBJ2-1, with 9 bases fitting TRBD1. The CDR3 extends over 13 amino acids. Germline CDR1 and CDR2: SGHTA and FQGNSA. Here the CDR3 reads CASSKYPGQGPLF. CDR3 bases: TGTGCCAGCAGCAAGTATCCGGGACAGGGCCCACTCTTC.

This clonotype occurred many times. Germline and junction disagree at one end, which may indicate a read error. The CDR3 nucleotides read TGTGCCAGCAGCTTAGGGGGACAGCTCTATGGCTACACCTTC. This translates into CASSLGGQLYGYTF. V usage is TRBV5-1 and J usage is TRBJ1-2; 7 nucleotides agree with TRBD1. The CDR3 is made up of 14 amino acids. The germline V gene encodes CDR1 SGHRS and CDR2 YFSETQ.

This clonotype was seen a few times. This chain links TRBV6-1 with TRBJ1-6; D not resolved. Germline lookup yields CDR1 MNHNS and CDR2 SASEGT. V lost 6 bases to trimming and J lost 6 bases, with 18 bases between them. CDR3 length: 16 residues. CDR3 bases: TGTGCCAGCAGCGGACGGCGTGGGATAGCTAATTCACCCCTCCACTTT. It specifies CASSGRRGIANSPLHF.

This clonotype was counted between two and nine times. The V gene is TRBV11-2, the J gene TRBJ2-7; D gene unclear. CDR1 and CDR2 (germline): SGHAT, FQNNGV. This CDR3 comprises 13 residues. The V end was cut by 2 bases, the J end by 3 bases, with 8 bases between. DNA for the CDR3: TGTGCCAGCAGCTTACAGGAATACTACGAGCAGTACTTC. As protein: CASSLQEYYEQYF.

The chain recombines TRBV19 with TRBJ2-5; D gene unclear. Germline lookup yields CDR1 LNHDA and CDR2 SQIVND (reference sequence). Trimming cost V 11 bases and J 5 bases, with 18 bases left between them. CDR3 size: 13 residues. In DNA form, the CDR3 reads TGTGCCGCCTCCGGTTCGGGTCGGGAGACCCAGTACTTC. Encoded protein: CAASGSGRETQYF.

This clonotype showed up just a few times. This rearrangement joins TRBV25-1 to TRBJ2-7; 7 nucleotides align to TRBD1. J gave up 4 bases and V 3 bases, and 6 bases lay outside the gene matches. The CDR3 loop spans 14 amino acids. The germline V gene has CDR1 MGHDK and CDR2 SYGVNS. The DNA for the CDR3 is TGTGCCAGCAGTGAGTCGGGACAGCAGTACGAGCAGTACTTC. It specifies CASSESGQQYEQYF.

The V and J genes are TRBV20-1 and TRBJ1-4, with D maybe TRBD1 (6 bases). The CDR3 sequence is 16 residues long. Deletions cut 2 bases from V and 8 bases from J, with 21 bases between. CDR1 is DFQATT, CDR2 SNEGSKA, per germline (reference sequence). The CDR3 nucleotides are TGCAGTGCTAGACCGGTACAGGGATCAGGCGGAGAAAAACTGTTTTTT. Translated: CSARPVQGSGGEKLFF.

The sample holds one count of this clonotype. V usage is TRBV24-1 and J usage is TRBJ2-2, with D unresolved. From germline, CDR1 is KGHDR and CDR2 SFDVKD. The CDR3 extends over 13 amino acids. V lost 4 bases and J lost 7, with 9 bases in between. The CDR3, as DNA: TGTGCCACCAGTGAGGGGTCGATCGGGGAGCTGTTTTTT. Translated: CATSEGSIGELFF.